This TCR beta chain was retrieved from a study of shared clonotypes between healthy human individuals. Study context: A donor's plate count was three for CD4 naive and three for CD4 memory; CD8 naive had two and CD8 memory one.

From germline, CDR1 is ENHRY and CDR2 SYGVKD. CDR3 size: 16 residues. V lost 7 bases, J lost 5 bases, and 12 bases stayed unmatched. The assay was carried out at the deep level. Sorted-subset replicate PCRs used around 200 ng of genomic DNA. This amount corresponded to about 30,000 T cell genomes. TCRdb's copy holds only in-frame clones and misses some; the assay was immunoSEQ multiplex PCR. The sample includes nearly 1,000,000 clones, over 60% of them seen just once. The study's findings and limits: Measured sharing among donors was expected to vary with sequencing depth.

To note about this clone: Its antigen is currently unknown.

The gene calls are TRBV10-3 and TRBJ2-3, with 10 bases fitting TRBD2. Sequencing was performed on memory CD4+ T cells sorted from blood. The sample's subset: CD45RA-negative fraction. The source of this sequence is a young man in good health. The CDR3 loop reads CAIMEASGRGGDTQYF. For the CDR3, the DNA is TGTGCCATCATGGAGGCTAGCGGGAGAGGGGGAGATACGCAGTATTTT.